The 5 T cell receptor beta chains below were found in one sample sequenced in a study of identical twins (dated by TCRdb to 2016 to 2017). The method was 5' RACE. Sequencing instrument: Illumina HiSeq 2000. TCRdb cleaned the public reads at Q25 with fastp, built clones with MiXCR and kept in-frame beta chains. Records with the same CDR3 protein are collapsed into one entry carrying the most frequent genes and DNA. The sample includes 540,000 or so distinct CDR3 sequences, with around 24% observed a single time. The top ten constitute 0.4% to 0.6% of the sample. These same records also appear under a second study, on yellow fever vaccine responses in identical twins.

The sequencing input was CD4+ T cells sorted from blood. The receptors shown here come from a woman between 18 and 29 years old in good health.

The V call is TRBV11-2, the J call TRBJ2-1; TRBD2 agrees at 11 bases. The trim removed 4 bases at V and 2 bases at J, leaving 7 bases unmatched. The CDR3 length is 17 residues. Germline CDR1 is SGHAT and CDR2 is FQNNGV. CDR3 sequence: CASSSRLAGGTYNEQFF. CDR3 in DNA: TGTGCCAGCAGCTCCCGGCTAGCGGGGGGTACCTACAATGAGCAGTTCTTC.

V and J are TRBV4-1 and TRBJ2-3, with 9 bases fitting TRBD2. CDR3 size: 18 residues. The V gene's germline CDR1 is MGHRA and CDR2 YSYEKL. V shed 0 bases, J shed 9 bases, and the junction held 16 bases outside the gene matches. CDR3 sequence: CASSQDRALAGGPSTQYF. The CDR3 DNA follows: TGCGCCAGCAGCCAAGATAGGGCTCTTGCGGGGGGGCCTAGCACGCAGTATTTT.

V usage is TRBV20-1 and J usage is TRBJ2-1, with TRBD2 matching over 11 bases. The CDR3 contains 16 residues. CDR1 is DFQATT, CDR2 SNEGSKA, per germline (reference sequence). Trimming took 6 bases from V and 6 from J; bases not matched to a gene: 13. In nucleotides, the CDR3 is TGCAGTGCCTCAAGCGCGACTAGCGGGACCCCCAATGAGCAGTTCTTC. Translating it yields CSASSATSGTPNEQFF.

This clonotype was detected once. This chain uses TRBV7-9 with TRBJ2-2, with D maybe TRBD2 (5 bases). Germline lookup yields CDR1 SEHNR and CDR2 FQNEAQ (reference sequence). The CDR3 covers 15 residues. Deletions cut 1 base from V and 5 bases from J, with 11 bases between. CDR3 in amino acids: CASSLGTGETGELFF. The CDR3 nucleotides read TGTGCCAGCAGCTTAGGGACTGGAGAGACCGGGGAGCTGTTTTTT.

The rearrangement uses TRBV12-3 or TRBV12-4 and TRBJ1-2; D unresolved. CDR3 size: 13 residues. Trimming took 9 bases from V and 1 from J, leaving 12 bases between them. The CDR3 reads CASQETNNYGYTF. CDR3 bases: TGTGCCAGTCAGGAGACGAATAACTATGGCTACACCTTC.